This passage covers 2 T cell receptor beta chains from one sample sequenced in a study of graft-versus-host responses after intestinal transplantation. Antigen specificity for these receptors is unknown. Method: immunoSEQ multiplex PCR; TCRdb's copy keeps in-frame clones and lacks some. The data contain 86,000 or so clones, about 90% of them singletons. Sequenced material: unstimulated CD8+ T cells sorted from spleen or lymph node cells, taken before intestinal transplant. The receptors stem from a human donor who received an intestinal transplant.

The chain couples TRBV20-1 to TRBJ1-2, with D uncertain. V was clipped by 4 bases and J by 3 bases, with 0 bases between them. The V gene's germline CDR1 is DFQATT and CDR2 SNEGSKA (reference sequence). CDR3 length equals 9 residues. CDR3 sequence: CSANYGYTF. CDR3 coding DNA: TGCAGTGCTAACTATGGCTACACCTTC.

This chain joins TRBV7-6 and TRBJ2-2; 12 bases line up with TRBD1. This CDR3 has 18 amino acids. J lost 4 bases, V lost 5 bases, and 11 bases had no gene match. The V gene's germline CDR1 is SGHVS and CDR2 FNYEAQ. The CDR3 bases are TGTGCCAGCAGCGTTAACCGGGACAGGGGGCCATTCACCGGGGAGCTGTTTTTT. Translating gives CASSVNRDRGPFTGELFF.